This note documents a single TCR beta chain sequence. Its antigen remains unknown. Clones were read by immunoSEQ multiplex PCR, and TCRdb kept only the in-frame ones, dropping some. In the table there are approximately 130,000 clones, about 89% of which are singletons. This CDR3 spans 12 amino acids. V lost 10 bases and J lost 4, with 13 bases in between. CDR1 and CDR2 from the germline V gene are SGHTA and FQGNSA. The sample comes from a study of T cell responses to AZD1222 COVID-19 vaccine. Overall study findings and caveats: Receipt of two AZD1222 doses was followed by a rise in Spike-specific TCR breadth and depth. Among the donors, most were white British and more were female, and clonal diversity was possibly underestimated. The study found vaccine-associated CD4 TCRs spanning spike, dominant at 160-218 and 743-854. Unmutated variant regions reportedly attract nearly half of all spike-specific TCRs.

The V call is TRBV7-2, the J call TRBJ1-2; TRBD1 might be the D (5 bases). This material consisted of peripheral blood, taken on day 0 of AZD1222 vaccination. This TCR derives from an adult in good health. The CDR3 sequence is CATRTQLYGYTF. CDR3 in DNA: TGTGCCACACGGACACAGCTCTATGGCTACACCTTC.